The clone carrying this T cell receptor beta chain was seen at least ten times. The germline V gene has CDR1 LNHDA and CDR2 SQIVND (reference sequence). V lost 3 bases and J lost 3; bases outside the gene matches: 5. The CDR3 is 17 residues long. These data are taken from a study of patients and donors after allogeneic stem cell transplantation. TCRdb re-analysed the RT-PCR reads in MiXCR, keeping a single row per CDR3 protein. The sample contains nearly 20,000 distinct CDR3 sequences, 4.5% to 6% of which appear only once. This TCR derives from a human donor who was either an allogeneic HSCT recipient or a stem cell or donor lymphocyte infusion donor (not recorded which). It is not recorded whose cells these are; they may come from a transplant donor. Sequenced material: blood, either unsorted or a sorted T cell fraction (not recorded which). The chain carries TRBV19 and TRBJ2-1, with 13 bases that match TRBD2. The DNA of the CDR3 is TGTGCCAGTAGTATCAGACTAGCGGGAGGATTCTACAATGAGCAGTTCTTC. It codes for CASSIRLAGGFYNEQFF.